The 2 T cell receptor beta chains reported below all come from one sample, sequenced in a study of blood T cell repertoires in COVID-19 (TCRdb year 2020). The library came from the immunoSEQ multiplex PCR assay. This is the immuneACCESS table as TCRdb keeps it, with only in-frame sequences that have V and J called. A part of the clones is gone; compared with another copy, unresolved V genes explain less than half, and the rest is unexplained. The sample table contains roughly 150,000 clones; only one count was recorded for around nine tenths of them. The ten largest make up 10% of the sample. Sequenced: peripheral blood. These receptors originate from a woman in her 70s with COVID-19, enrolled during active disease.

The chain carries TRBV30 and TRBJ2-5, with TRBD2 matching over 7 bases. This CDR3 is built from 21 residues. J was trimmed by 5 bases and V by 0 bases; bases with no gene match: 27. CDR1 is GTSNPN, CDR2 SVGIG, per germline (reference sequence). The CDR3 spells CAWSVKEMRAGELQGWETQYF. The DNA for the CDR3 is TGTGCCTGGAGTGTAAAGGAGATGAGGGCGGGGGAGCTCCAAGGCTGGGAGACCCAGTACTTC.

This chain joins TRBV25-1 and TRBJ2-7; 7 nucleotides line up with TRBD1. Germline CDR1 reads MGHDK; CDR2 reads SYGVNS. The length of the CDR3 is 14 residues. With 6 bases clipped from V and 2 bases from J, the junction kept 7 bases outside the gene matches. In DNA form, the CDR3 reads TGTGCCAGCAGCCCCGACAGGGTCCCCTACGAGCAGTACTTC. Its protein is CASSPDRVPYEQYF.